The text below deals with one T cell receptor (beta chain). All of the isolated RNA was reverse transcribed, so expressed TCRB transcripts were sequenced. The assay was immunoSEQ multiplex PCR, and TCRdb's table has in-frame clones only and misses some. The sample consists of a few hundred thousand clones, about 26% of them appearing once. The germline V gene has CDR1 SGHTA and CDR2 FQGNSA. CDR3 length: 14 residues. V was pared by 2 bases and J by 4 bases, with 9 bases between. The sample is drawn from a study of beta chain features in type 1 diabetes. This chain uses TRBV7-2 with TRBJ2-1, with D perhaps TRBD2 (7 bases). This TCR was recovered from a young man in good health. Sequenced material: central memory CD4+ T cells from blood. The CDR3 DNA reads TGTGCCAGCAGCTTACGGGGGGCATACAATGAGCAGTTCTTC. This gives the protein CASSLRGAYNEQFF. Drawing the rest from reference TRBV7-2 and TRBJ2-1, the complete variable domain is GAGVSQSPSNKVTEKGKDVELRCDPISGHTALYWYRQSLGQGLEFLIYFQGNSAPDKSGLPSDRFSAERTGGSVSTLTIQRTQQEDSAVYLCASSLRGAYNEQFFGPGTRLTVL.